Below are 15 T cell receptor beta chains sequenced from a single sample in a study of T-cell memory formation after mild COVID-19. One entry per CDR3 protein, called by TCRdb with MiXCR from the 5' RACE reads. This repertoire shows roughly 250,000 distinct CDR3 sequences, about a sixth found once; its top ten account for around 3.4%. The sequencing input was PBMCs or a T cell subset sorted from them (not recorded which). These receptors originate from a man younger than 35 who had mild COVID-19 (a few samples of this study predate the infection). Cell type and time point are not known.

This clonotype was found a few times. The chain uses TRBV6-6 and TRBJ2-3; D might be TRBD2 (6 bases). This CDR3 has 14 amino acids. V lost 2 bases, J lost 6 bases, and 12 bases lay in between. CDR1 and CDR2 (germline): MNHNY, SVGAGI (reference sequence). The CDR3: CASSYSGREDTQYF. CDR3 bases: TGTGCCAGCAGTTACAGCGGGCGCGAGGATACGCAGTATTTT.

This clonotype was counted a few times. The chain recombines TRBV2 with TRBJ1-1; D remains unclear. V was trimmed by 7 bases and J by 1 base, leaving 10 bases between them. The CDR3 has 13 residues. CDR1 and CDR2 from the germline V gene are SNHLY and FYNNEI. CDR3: CASKLGPNTEAFF. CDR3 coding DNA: TGTGCCAGCAAGCTTGGACCGAACACTGAAGCTTTCTTT.

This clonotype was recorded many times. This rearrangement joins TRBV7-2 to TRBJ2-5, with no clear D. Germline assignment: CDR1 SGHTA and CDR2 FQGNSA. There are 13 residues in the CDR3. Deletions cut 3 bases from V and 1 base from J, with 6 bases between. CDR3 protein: CASSFSSQETQYF. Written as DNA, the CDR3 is TGTGCCAGCAGCTTCTCGAGCCAAGAGACCCAGTACTTC.

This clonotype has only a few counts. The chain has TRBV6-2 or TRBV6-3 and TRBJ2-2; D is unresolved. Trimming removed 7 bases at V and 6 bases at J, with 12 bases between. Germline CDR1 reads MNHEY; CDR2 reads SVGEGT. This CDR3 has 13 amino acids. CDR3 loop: CASTRPKPGELFF. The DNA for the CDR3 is TGTGCCAGCACCCGACCGAAACCCGGGGAGCTGTTTTTT.

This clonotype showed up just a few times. CDR3: CASSYPMMGQGRPLGYNEQFF. CDR3 coding DNA: TGTGCCAGCAGTTACCCAATGATGGGACAGGGACGCCCTTTGGGGTACAATGAGCAGTTCTTC. This chain joins TRBV6-6 and TRBJ2-1; 9 nucleotides agree with TRBD1. The V gene end was trimmed by 2 bases and the J gene end by 4 bases; junction bases not matched to a gene: 21. Germline V gene data show CDR1 as MNHNY and CDR2 as SVGAGI (reference sequence). The CDR3 is 21 amino acids.

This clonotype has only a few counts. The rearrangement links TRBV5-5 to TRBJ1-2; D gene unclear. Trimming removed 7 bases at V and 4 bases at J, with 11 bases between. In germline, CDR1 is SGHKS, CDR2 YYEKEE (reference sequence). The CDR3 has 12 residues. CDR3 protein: CASGPGGYGYTF. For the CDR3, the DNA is TGTGCCAGCGGTCCAGGCGGCTATGGCTACACCTTC.

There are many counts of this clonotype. CDR3 coding DNA: TGTGCCAGCAGCCCGGGACGGACCACAGATACGCAGTATTTT. Protein: CASSPGRTTDTQYF. The chain employs TRBV7-9 and TRBJ2-3, with D perhaps given as TRBD1 or TRBD2 (5 bases each). Germline V gene data show CDR1 as SEHNR and CDR2 as FQNEAQ (reference sequence). The ends were cut back, 5 bases at V and 2 bases at J, with 11 bases in the middle. This CDR3 comprises 14 residues.

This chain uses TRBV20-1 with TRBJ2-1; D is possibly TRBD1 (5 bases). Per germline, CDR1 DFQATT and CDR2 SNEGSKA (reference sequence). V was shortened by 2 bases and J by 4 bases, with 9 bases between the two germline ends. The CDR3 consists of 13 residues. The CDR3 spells CSARPRGYNEQFF. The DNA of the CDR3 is TGCAGTGCTAGACCAAGGGGATACAATGAGCAGTTCTTC.

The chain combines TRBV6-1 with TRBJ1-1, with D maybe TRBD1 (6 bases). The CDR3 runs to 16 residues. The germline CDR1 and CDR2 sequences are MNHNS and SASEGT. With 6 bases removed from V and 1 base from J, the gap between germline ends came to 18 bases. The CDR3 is CASSGEDQGGNTEAFF. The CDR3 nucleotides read TGTGCCAGCAGCGGAGAAGACCAAGGGGGGAACACTGAAGCTTTCTTT.

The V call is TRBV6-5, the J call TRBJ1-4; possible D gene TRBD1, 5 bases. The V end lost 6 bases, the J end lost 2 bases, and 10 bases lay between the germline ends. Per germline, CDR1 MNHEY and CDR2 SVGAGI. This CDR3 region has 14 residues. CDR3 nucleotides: TGTGCCAGCAGCCCCGGGACCACTAATGAAAAACTGTTTTTT. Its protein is CASSPGTTNEKLFF.

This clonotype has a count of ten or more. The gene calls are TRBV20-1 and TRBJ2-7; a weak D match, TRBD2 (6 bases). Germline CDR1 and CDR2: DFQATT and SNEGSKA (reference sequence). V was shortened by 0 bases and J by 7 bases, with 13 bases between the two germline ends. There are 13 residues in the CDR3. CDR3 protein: CSARDYGTGEQYV. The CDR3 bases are TGCAGTGCTAGAGATTATGGGACTGGGGAGCAGTACGTC.

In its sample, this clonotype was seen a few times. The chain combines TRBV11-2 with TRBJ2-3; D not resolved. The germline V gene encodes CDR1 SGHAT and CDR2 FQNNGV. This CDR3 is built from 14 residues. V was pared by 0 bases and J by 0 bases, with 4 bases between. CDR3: CASSLEFSTDTQYF. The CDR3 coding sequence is TGTGCCAGCAGCTTAGAGTTTAGCACAGATACGCAGTATTTT. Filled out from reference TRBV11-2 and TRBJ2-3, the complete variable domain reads EAGVAQSPRYKIIEKRQSVAFWCNPISGHATLYWYQQILGQGPKLLIQFQNNGVVDDSQLPKDRFSAERLKGVDSTLKIQPAKLEDSAVYLCASSLEFSTDTQYFGPGTRLTVL.

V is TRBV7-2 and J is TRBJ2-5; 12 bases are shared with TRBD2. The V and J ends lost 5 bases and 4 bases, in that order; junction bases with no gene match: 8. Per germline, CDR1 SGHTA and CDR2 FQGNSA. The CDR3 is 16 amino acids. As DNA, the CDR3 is TGTGCCAGCAGCAGGACTAGCGGGGCCCCCCCAGAGACCCAGTACTTC. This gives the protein CASSRTSGAPPETQYF.

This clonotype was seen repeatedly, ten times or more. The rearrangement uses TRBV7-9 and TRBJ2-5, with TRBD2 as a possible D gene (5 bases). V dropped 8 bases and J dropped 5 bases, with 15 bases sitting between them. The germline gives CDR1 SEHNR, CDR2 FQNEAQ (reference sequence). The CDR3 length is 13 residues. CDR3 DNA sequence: TGTGCCAGCCGCCGTCCCGGGGAGGAGACCCAGTACTTC. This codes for CASRRPGEETQYF. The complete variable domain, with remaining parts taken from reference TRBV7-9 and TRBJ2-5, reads DTGVSQNPRHKITKRGQNVTFRCDPISEHNRLYWYRQTLGQGPEFLTYFQNEAQLEKSRLLSDRFSAERPKGSFSTLEIQRTEQGDSAMYLCASRRPGEETQYFGPGTRLLVL.

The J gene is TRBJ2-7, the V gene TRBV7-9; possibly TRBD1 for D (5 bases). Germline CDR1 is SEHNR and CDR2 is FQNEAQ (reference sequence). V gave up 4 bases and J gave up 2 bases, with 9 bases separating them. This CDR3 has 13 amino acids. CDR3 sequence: CASSYPGTYEQYV. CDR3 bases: TGTGCCAGCAGCTATCCAGGGACCTACGAGCAGTACGTC.